This T cell receptor beta chain is from a study of cytomegalovirus exposure and HLA in healthy donors. The CDR3 is 14 residues long. The germline CDR1 and CDR2 sequences are SGHTA and FQGNSA. V shed 8 bases, J shed 0 bases, and the junction held 3 bases outside the gene matches. In the PCR, 60 Vbeta and 13 Jbeta primers were used. Profiled with immunoSEQ multiplex PCR; TCRdb holds only in-frame clones, not every one. The sample lists about 130,000 clones, around 85% seen once, with roughly 1.7% in the top ten. Sequencing was done on a sample of PBMCs. This chain links TRBV7-2 with TRBJ2-1, with 8 bases lining up with TRBD1. The sequence came from a boy aged 10-17 years in good health and CMV-seronegative. CDR3 residues: CASADRGSYNEQFF. In nucleotides, the CDR3 is TGTGCCAGCGCTGACAGGGGCTCCTACAATGAGCAGTTCTTC.